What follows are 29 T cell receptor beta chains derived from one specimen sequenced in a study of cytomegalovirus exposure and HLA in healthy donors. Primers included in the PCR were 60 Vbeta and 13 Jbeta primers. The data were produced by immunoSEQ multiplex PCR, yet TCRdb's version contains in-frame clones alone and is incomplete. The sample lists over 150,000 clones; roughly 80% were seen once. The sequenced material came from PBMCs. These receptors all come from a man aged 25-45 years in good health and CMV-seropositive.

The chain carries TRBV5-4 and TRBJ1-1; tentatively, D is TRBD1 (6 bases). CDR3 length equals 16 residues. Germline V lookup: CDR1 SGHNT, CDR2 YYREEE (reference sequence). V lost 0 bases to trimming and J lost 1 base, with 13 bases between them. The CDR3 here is CASSLGGQGRNTEAFF. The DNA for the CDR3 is TGTGCCAGCAGCTTGGGAGGGCAGGGGAGGAACACTGAAGCTTTCTTT.

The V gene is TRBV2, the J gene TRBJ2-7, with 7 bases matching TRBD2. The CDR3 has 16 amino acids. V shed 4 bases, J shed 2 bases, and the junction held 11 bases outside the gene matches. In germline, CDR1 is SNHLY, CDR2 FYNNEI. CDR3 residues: CASSAPRETPPYEQYF. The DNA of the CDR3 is TGTGCCAGCAGTGCCCCGCGGGAGACCCCTCCCTACGAGCAGTACTTC.

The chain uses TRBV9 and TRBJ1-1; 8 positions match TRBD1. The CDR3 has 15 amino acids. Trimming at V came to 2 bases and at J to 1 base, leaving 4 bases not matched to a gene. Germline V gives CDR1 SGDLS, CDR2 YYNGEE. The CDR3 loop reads CASSVLTGGNTEAFF. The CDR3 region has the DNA TGTGCCAGCAGCGTTCTCACAGGGGGGAACACTGAAGCTTTCTTT.

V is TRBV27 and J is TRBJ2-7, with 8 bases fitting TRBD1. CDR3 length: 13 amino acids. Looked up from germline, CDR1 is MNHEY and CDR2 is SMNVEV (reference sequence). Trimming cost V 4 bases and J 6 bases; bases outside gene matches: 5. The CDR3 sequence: CASSSRTGSEQYF. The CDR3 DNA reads TGTGCCAGCAGTTCCCGGACAGGGAGCGAGCAGTACTTC.

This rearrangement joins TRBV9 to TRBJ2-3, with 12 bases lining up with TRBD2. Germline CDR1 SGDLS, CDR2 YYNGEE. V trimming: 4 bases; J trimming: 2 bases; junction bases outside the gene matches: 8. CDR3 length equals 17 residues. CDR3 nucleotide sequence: TGTGCCAGCAGCCCGTTGACTAGCGGGGGACTCACAGATACGCAGTATTTT. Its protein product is CASSPLTSGGLTDTQYF.

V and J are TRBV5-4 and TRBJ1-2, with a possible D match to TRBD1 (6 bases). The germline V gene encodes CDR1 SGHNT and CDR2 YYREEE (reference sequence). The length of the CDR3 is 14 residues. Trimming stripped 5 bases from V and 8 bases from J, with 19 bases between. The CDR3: CASSNIGQQEGYTF. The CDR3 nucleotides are TGTGCCAGCAGTAATATTGGACAGCAGGAGGGCTACACCTTC.

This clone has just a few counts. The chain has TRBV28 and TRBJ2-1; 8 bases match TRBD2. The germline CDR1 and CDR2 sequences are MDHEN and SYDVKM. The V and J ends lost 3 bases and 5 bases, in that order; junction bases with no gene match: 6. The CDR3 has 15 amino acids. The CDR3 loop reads CASSLGSGMNNEQFF. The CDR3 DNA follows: TGTGCCAGCAGTTTGGGTAGCGGGATGAACAATGAGCAGTTCTTC.

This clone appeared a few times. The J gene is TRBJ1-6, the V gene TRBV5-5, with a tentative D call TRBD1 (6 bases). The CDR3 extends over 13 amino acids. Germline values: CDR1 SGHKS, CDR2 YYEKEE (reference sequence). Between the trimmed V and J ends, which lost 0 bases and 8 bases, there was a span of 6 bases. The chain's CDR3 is CASSLGTDSPLHF. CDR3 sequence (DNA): TGTGCCAGCAGCTTGGGGACAGATTCACCCCTCCACTTT.

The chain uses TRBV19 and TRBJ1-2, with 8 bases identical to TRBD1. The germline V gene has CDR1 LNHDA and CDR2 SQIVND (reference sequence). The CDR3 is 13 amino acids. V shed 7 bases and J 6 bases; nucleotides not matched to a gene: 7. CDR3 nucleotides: TGTGCCAGTAACCGGGACAGGTACGATGGCTACACCTTC. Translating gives CASNRDRYDGYTF.

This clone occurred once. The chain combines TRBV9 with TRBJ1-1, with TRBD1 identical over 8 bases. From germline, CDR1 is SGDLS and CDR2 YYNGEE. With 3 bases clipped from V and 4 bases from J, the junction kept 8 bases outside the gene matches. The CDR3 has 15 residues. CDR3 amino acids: CASSASGGGFTEAFF. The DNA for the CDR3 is TGTGCCAGCAGCGCATCAGGGGGCGGTTTCACTGAAGCTTTCTTT.

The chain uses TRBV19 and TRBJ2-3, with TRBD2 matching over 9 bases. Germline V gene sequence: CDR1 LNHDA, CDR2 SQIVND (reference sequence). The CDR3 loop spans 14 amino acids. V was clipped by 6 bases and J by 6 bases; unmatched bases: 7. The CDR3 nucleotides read TGTGCCAGTAGGACTAGCGGACAGTTCGATACGCAGTATTTT. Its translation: CASRTSGQFDTQYF.

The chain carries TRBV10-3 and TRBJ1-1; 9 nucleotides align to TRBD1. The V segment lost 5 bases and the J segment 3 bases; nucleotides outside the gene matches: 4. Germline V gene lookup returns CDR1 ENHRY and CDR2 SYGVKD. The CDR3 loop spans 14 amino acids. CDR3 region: CAISYRDRDTEAFF. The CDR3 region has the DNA TGTGCCATCAGTTACCGGGACAGGGACACTGAAGCTTTCTTT.

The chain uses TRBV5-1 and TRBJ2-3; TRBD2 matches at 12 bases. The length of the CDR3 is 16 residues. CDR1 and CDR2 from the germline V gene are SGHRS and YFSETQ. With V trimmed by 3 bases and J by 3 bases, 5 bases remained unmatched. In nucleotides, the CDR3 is TGCGCCAGCAGCTCGGTTACTAGCGGGAGGACAGATACGCAGTATTTT. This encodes CASSSVTSGRTDTQYF.

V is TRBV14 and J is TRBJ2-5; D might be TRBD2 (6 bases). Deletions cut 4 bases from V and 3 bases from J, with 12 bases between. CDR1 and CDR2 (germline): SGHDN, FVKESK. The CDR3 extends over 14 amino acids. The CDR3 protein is CASSLRTIEETQYF. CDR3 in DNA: TGTGCCAGCAGCCTTCGGACTATCGAAGAGACCCAGTACTTC.

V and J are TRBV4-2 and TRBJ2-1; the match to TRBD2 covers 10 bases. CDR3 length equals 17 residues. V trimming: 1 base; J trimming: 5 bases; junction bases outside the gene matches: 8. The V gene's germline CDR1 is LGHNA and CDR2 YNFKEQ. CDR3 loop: CASSQGGRTSGNNEQFF. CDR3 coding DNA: TGTGCCAGCAGCCAAGGGGGGAGGACTAGCGGAAACAATGAGCAGTTCTTC.

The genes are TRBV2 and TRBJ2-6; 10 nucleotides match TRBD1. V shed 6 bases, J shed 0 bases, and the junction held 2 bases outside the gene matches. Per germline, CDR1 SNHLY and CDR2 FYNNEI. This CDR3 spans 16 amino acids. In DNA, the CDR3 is TGTGCCAGCAGCAGGACAGGGGGCTCTGGGGCCAACGTCCTGACTTTC. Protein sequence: CASSRTGGSGANVLTF.

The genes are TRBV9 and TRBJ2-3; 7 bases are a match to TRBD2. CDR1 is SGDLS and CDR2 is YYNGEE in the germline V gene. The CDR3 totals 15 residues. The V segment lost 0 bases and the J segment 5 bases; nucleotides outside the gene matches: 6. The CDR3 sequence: CASSVGAGAVDTQYF. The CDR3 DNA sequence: TGTGCCAGCAGCGTAGGTGCGGGAGCGGTAGATACGCAGTATTTT.

CDR3 sequence (DNA): TGCAGCGCCGGTGGCTCAGGGACCTACGAGCAGTACTTC. Its translation is CSAGGSGTYEQYF. V usage is TRBV29-1 and J usage is TRBJ2-7, with TRBD1 as a possible D gene (5 bases). Germline CDR1 reads SQVTM; CDR2 reads ANQGSEA. The V gene lost 7 bases and the J gene lost 2 bases, with 15 bases spanning the gap. The CDR3 consists of 13 residues.

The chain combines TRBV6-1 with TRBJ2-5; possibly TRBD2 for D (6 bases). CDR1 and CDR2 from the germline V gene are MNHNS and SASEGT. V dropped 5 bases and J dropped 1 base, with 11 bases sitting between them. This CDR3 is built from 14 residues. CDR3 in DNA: TGTGCCAGCAGTAGGCGGGGTTTCCAAGAGACCCAGTACTTC. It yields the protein CASSRRGFQETQYF.

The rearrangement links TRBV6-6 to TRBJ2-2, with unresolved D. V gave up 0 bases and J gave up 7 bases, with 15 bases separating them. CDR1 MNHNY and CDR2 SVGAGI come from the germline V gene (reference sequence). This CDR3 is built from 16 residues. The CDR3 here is CASSYSDLAGSGELFF. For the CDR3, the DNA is TGTGCCAGCAGTTACTCCGACCTTGCAGGTAGCGGGGAGCTGTTTTTT.

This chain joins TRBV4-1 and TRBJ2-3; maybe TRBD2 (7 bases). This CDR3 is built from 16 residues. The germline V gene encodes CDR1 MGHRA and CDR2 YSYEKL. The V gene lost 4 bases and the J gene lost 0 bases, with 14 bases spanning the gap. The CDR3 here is CASSLTGGTSTDTQYF. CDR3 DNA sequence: TGCGCCAGCAGCCTGACGGGGGGCACTAGCACAGATACGCAGTATTTT.

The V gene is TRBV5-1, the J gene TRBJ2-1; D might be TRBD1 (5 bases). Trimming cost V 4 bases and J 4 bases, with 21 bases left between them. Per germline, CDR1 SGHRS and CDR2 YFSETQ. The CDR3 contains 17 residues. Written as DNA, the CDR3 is TGCGCCAGCAGCAGTCATCAGCGACAGCTCGCTTACAATGAGCAGTTCTTC. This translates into CASSSHQRQLAYNEQFF.

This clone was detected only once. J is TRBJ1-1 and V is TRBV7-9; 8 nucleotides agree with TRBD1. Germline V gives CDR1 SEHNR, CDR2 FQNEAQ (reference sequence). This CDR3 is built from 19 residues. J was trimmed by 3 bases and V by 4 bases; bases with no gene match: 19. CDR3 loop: CASSSETTGVGGGYTEAFF. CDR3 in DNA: TGTGCCAGCAGCTCGGAGACGACAGGGGTTGGAGGGGGATACACTGAAGCTTTCTTT.

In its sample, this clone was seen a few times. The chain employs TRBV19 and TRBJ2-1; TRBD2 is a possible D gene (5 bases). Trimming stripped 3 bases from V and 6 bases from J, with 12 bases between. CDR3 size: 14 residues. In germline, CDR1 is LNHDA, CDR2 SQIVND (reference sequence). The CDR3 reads CASSMPPGFNEQFF. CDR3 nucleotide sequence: TGTGCCAGTAGTATGCCCCCGGGATTCAATGAGCAGTTCTTC. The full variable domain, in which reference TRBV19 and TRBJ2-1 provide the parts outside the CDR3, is DGGITQSPKYLFRKEGQNVTLSCEQNLNHDAMYWYRQDPGQGLRLIYYSQIVNDFQKGDIAEGYSVSREKKESFPLTVTSAQKNPTAFYLCASSMPPGFNEQFFGPGTRLTVL.

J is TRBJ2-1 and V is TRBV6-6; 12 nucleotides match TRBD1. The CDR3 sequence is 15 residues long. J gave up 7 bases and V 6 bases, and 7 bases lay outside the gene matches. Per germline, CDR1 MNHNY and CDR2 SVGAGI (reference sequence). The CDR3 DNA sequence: TGTGCCAGCAGGCAGGGACAGGGGGCAGGAAATGAGCAGTTCTTC. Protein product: CASRQGQGAGNEQFF.

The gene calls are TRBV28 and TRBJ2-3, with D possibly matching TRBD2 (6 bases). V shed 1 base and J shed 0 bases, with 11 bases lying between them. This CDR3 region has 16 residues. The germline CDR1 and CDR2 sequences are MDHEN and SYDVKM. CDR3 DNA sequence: TGTGCCAGCAGTTTATATGGTGGGACTAGCACAGATACGCAGTATTTT. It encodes CASSLYGGTSTDTQYF.

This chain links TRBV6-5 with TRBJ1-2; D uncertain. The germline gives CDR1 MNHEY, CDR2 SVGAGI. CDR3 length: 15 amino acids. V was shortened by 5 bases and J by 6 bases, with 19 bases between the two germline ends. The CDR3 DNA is TGTGCCAGCAGTACCGGGTCCTATAAGCCTAATGGCTACACCTTC. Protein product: CASSTGSYKPNGYTF.

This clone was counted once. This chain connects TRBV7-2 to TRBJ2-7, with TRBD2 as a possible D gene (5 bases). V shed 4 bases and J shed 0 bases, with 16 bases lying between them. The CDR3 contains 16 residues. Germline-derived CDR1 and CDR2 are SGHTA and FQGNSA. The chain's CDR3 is CASSSRSGGSSYEQYF. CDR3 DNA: TGTGCCAGCAGCTCTCGGAGTGGTGGGAGCTCCTACGAGCAGTACTTC.

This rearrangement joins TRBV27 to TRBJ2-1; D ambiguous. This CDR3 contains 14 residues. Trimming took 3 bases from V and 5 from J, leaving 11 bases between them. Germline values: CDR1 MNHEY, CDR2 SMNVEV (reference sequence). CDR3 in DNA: TGTGCCAGCAGTTTTGCCCTAGGCCACAATGAGCAGTTCTTC. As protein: CASSFALGHNEQFF.